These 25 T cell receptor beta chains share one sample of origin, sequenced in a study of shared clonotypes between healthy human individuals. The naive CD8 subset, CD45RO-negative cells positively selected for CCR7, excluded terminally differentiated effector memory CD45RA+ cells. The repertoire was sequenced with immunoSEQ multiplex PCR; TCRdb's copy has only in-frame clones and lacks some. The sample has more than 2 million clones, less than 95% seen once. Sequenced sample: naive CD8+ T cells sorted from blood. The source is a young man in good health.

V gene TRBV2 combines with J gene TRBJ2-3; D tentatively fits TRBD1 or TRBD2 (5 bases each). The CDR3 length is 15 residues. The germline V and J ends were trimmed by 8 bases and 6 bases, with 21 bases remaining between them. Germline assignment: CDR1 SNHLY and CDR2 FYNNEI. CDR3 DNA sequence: TGTGCCAGCGCCGAGGGGCCAGGGATCATCGATACGCAGTATTTT. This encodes CASAEGPGIIDTQYF.

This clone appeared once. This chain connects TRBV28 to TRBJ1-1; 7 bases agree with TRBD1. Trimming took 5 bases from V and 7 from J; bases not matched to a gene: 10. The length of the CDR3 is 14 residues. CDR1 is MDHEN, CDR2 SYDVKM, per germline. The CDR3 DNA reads TGTGCCAGCAGTAACCAACTGACAGGGCTTGAAGCTTTCTTT. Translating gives CASSNQLTGLEAFF.

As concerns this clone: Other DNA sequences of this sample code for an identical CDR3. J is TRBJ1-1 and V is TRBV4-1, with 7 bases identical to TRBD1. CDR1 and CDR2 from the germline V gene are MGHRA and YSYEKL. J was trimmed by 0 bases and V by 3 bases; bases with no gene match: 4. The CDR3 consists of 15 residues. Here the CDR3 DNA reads TGCGCCAGCAGCCAGATGACAGGGTTGAACACTGAAGCTTTCTTT. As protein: CASSQMTGLNTEAFF.

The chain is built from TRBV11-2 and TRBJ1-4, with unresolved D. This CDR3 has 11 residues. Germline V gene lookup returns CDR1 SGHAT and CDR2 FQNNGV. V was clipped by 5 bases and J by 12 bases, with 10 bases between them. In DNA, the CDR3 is TGTGCCAGCAGCCTCGCCGGGGAACTGTTTTTT. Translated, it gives CASSLAGELFF.

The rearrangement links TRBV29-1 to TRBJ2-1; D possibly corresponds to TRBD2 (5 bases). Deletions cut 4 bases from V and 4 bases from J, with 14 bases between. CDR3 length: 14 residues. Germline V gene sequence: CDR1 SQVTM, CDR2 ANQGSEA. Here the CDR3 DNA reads TGCAGCGTTGTTGAGGCGGGCCTTTACAATGAGCAGTTCTTC. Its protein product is CSVVEAGLYNEQFF.

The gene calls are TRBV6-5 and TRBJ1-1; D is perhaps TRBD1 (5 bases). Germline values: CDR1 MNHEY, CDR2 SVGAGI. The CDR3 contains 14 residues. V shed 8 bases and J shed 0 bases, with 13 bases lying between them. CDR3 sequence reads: CASARTLMNTEAFF. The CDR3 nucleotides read TGTGCCAGCGCCAGGACATTGATGAACACTGAAGCTTTCTTT.

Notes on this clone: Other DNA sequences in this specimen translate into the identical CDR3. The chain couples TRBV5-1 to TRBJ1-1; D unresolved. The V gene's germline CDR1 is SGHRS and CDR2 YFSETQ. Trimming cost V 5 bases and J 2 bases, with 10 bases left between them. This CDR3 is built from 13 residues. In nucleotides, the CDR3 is TGCGCCAGCAGTAGGACGGCTAACACTGAAGCTTTCTTT. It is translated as CASSRTANTEAFF.

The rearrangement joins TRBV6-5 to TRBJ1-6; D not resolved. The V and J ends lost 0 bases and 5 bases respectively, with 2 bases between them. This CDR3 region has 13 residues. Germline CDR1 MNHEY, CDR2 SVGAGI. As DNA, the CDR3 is TGTGCCAGCAGTTACTCTAATAATTCACCCCTCCACTTT. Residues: CASSYSNNSPLHF.

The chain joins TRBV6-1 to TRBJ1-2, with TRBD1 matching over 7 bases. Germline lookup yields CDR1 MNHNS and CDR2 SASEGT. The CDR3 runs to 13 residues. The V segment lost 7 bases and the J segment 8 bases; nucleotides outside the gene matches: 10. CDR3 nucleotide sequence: TGTGCCAGCACCTGGGGGACAGTAGAAGGCTACACCTTC. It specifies CASTWGTVEGYTF.

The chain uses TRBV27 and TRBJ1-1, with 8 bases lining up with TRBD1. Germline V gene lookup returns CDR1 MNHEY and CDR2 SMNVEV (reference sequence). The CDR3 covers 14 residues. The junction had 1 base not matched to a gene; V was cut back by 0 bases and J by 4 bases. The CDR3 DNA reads TGTGCCAGCAGTTTATCAACAGGGGGCACTGAAGCTTTCTTT. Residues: CASSLSTGGTEAFF.

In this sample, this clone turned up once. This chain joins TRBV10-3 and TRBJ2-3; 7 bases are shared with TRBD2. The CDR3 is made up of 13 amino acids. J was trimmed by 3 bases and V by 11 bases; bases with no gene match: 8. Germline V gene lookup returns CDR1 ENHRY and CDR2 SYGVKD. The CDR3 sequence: CAVGLGQTDTQYF. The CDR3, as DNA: TGTGCCGTCGGACTAGGTCAAACAGATACGCAGTATTTT.

In DNA, the CDR3 is TGTGCCAGCAGCCAAGGCCGTGGCTACACCTTC. As protein: CASSQGRGYTF. V gene TRBV14 combines with J gene TRBJ1-2; D ambiguous. The germline CDR1 and CDR2 sequences are SGHDN and FVKESK. The CDR3 is 11 amino acids. V was trimmed by 1 base and J by 7 bases, leaving 4 bases between them. Full variable domain (outside the CDR3, taken from reference TRBV14 and TRBJ1-2): EAGVTQFPSHSVIEKGQTVTLRCDPISGHDNLYWYRRVMGKEIKFLLHFVKESKQDESGMPNNRFLAERTGGTYSTLKVQPAELEDSGVYFCASSQGRGYTFGSGTRLTVV.

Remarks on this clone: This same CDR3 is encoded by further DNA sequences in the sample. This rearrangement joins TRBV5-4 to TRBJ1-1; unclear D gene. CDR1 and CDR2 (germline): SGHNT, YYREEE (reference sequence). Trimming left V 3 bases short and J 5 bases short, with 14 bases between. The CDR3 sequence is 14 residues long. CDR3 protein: CASSSDPGNTEAFF. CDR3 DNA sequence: TGTGCCAGCAGCTCCGACCCCGGGAATACTGAAGCTTTCTTT.

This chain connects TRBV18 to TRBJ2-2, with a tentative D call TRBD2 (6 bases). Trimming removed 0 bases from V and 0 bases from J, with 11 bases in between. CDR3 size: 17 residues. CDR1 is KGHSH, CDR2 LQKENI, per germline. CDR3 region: CASSPPWDLANTGELFF. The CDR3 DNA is TGTGCCAGCTCACCACCGTGGGACTTGGCGAACACCGGGGAGCTGTTTTTT.

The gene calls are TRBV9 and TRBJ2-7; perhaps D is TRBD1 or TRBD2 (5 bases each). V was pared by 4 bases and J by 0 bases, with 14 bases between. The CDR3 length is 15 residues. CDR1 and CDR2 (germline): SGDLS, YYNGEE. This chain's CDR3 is CASSQGEGSSYEQYF. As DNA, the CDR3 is TGTGCCAGCAGCCAAGGTGAGGGGAGCTCCTACGAGCAGTACTTC. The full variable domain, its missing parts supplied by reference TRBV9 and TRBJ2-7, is DSGVTQTPKHLITATGQRVTLRCSPRSGDLSVYWYQQSLDQGLQFLIQYYNGEERAKGNILERFSAQQFPDLHSELNLSSLELGDSALYFCASSQGEGSSYEQYFGPGTRLTVT.

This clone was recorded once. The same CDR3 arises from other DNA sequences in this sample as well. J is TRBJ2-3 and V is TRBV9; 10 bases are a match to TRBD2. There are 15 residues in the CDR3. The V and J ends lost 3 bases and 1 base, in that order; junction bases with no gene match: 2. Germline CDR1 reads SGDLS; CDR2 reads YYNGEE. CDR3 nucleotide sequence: TGTGCCAGCAGCGGGACTAGCGGAGGCACAGATACGCAGTATTTT. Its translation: CASSGTSGGTDTQYF.

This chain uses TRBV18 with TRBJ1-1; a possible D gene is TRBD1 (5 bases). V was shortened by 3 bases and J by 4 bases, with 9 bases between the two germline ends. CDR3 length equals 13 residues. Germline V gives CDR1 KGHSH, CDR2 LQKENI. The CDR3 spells CASSPGTATEAFF. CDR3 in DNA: TGTGCCAGCTCACCCGGGACTGCCACTGAAGCTTTCTTT.

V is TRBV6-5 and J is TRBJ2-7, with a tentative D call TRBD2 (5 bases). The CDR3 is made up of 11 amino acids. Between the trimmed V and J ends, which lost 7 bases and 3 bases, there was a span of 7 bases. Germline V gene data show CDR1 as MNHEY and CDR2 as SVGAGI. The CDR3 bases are TGTGCCAGCATGGCGGGCTACGAGCAGTACTTC. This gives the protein CASMAGYEQYF.

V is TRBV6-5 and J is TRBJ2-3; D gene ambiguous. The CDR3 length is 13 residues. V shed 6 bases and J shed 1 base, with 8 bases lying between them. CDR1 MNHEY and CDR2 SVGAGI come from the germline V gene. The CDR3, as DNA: TGTGCCAGCAGCCAGCGAGGCACAGATACGCAGTATTTT. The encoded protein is CASSQRGTDTQYF.

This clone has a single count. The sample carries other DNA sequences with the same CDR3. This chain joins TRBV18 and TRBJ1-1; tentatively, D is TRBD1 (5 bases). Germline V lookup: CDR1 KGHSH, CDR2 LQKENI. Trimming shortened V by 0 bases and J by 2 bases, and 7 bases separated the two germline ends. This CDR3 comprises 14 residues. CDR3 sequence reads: CASSPPTVNTEAFF. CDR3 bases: TGTGCCAGCTCACCACCGACAGTTAACACTGAAGCTTTCTTT.

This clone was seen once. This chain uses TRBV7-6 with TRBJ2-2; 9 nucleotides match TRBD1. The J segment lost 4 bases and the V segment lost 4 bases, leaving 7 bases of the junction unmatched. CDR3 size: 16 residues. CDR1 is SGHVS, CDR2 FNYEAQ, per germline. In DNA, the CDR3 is TGTGCCAGCAGCTACAGGGGGCTAGGGGTCACCGGGGAGCTGTTTTTT. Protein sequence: CASSYRGLGVTGELFF. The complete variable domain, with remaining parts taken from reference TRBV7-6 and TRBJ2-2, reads GAGVSQSPRYKVTKRGQDVALRCDPISGHVSLYWYRQALGQGPEFLTYFNYEAQQDKSGLPNDRFSAERPEGSISTLTIQRTEQRDSAMYRCASSYRGLGVTGELFFGEGSRLTVL.

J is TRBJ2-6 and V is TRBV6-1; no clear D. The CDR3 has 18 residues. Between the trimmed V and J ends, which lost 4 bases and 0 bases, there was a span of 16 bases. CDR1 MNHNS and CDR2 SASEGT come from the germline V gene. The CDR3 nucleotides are TGTGCCAGCAGTGCCTCCGTTTGGAAGAGCTCTGGGGCCAACGTCCTGACTTTC. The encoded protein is CASSASVWKSSGANVLTF.

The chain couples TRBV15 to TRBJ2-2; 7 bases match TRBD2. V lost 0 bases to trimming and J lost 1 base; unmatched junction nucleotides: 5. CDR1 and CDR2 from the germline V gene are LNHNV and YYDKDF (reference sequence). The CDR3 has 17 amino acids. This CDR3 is CATSRDLASGNTGELFF. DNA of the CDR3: TGTGCCACCAGCAGAGATTTAGCTAGCGGGAACACCGGGGAGCTGTTTTTT.

The CDR3 sequence is CASSLGLPNTEAFF. CDR3 DNA: TGTGCCAGCAGTTTGGGCCTTCCGAACACTGAAGCTTTCTTT. The chain has TRBV27 and TRBJ1-1; D is uncertain. This CDR3 is 14 amino acids long. Germline lookup yields CDR1 MNHEY and CDR2 SMNVEV (reference sequence). V was pared by 3 bases and J by 1 base, with 9 bases between.

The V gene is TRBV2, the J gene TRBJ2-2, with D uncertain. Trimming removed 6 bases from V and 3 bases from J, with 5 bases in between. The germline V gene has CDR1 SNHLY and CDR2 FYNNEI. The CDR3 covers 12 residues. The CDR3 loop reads CASSTYTGELFF. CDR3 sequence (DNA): TGTGCCAGCAGCACCTACACCGGGGAGCTGTTTTTT.